The entry below describes one T cell receptor beta chain. This CDR3 contains 11 residues. V trimming: 4 bases; J trimming: 12 bases; junction bases outside the gene matches: 3. Germline lookup yields CDR1 SGHDT and CDR2 YYEEEE. The sample comes from a study of shared clonotypes between healthy human individuals. Some clones are missing from TCRdb's copy, which holds only in-frame ones; the method was immunoSEQ multiplex PCR. The sample has about 2.4 million clones; around nine tenths are singletons. Sequenced: naive CD4+ T cells sorted from blood. The subset: CD45RA+ positively selected. This TCR derives from a man between 18 and 35 years old in good health. The V gene is TRBV5-6, the J gene TRBJ1-4, with 7 bases lining up with TRBD1. The CDR3 here is CASSTRGELFF. For the CDR3, the DNA is TGTGCCAGCAGCACCAGGGGGGAACTGTTTTTT.